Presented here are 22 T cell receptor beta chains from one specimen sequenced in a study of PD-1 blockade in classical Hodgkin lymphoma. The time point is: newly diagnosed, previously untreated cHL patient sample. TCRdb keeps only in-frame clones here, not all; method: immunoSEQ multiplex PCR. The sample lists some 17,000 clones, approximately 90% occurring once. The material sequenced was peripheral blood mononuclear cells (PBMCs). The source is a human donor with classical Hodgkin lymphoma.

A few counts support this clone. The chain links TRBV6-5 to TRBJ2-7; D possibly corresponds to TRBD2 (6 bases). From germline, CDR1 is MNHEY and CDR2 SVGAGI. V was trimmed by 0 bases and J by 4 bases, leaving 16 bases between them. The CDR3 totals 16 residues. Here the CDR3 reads CASSYSAEPGRYEQYF. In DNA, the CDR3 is TGTGCCAGCAGTTACTCCGCCGAGCCTGGGAGGTACGAGCAGTACTTC.

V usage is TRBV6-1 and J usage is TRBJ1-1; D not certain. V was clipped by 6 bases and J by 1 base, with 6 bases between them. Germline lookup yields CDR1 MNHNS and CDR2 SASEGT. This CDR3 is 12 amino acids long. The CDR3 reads CASRSPNTEAFF. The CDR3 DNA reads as TGTGCCAGCAGGAGTCCGAACACTGAAGCTTTCTTT.

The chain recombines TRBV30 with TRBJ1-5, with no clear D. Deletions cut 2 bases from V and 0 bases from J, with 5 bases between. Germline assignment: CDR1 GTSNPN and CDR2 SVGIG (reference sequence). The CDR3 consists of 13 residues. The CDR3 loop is CAWSLNSNQPQHF. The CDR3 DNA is TGTGCCTGGAGTTTGAATAGCAATCAGCCCCAGCATTTT.

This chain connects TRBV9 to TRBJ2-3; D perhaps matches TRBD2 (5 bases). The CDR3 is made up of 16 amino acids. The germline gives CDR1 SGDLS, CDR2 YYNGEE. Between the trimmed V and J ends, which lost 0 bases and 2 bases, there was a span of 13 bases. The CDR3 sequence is CASSVAIKRATDTQYF. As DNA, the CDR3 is TGTGCCAGCAGCGTAGCTATCAAGAGGGCCACAGATACGCAGTATTTT.

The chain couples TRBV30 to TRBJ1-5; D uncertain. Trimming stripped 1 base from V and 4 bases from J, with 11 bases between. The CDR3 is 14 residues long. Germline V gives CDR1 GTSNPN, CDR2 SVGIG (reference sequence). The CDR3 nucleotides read TGTGCCTGGAGTGCCTTGGTGGGGAATCAGCCCCAGCATTTT. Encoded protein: CAWSALVGNQPQHF.

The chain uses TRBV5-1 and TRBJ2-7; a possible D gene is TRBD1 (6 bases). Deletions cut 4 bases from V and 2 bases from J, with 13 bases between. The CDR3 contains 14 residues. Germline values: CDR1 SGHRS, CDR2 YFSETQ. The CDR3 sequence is CASSQTGRPYEQYF. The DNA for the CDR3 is TGCGCCAGCAGCCAGACAGGTCGCCCCTACGAGCAGTACTTC. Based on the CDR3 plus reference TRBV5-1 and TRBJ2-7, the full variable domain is KAGVTQTPRYLIKTRGQQVTLSCSPISGHRSVSWYQQTPGQGLQFLFEYFSETQRNKGNFPGRFSGRQFSNSRSEMNVSTLELGDSALYLCASSQTGRPYEQYFGPGTRLTVT.

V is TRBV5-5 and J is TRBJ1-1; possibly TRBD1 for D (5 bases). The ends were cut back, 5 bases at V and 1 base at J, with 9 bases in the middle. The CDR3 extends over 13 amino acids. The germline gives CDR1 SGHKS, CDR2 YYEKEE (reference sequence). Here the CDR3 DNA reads TGTGCCAGCAGTTATGGACAGAACACTGAAGCTTTCTTT. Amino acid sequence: CASSYGQNTEAFF.

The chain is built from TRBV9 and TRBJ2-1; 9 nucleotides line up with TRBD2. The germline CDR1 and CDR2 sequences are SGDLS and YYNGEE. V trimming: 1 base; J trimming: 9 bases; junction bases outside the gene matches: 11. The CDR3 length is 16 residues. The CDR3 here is CASSVSSGREGREQFF. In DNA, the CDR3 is TGTGCCAGCAGCGTATCTTCTGGGCGGGAGGGCCGTGAGCAGTTCTTC.

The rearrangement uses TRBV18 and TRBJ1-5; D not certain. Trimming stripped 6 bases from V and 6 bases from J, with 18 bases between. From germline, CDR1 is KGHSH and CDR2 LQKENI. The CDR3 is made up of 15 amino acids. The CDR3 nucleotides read TGTGCCAGCTCCCCGGACGGGCTAGGAGGTCAGCCCCAGCATTTT. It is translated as CASSPDGLGGQPQHF.

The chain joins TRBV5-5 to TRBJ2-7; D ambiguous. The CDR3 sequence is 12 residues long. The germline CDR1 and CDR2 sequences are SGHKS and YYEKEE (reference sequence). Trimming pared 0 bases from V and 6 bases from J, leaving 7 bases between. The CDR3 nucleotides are TGTGCCAGCAGCTTGGTGGTGGGCGAGCAGTACTTC. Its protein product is CASSLVVGEQYF.

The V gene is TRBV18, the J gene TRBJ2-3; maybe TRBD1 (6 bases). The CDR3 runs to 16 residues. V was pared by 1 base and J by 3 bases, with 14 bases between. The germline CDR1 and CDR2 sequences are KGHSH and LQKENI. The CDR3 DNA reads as TGTGCCAGCTCACCACTGACAGGAGAGATTACAGATACGCAGTATTTT. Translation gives CASSPLTGEITDTQYF.

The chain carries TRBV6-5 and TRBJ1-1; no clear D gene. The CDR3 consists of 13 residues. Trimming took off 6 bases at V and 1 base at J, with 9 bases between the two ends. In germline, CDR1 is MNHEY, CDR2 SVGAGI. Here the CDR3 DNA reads TGTGCCAGCAGGAAGGACTGGAACACTGAAGCTTTCTTT. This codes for CASRKDWNTEAFF.

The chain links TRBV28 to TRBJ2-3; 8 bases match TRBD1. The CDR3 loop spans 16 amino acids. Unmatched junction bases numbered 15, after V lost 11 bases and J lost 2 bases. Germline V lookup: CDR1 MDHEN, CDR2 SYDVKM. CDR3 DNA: TGTGCCCATCAGAACGCCGGGACAGGCCTCACAGATACGCAGTATTTT. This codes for CAHQNAGTGLTDTQYF. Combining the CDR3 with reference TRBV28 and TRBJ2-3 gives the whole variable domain DVKVTQSSRYLVKRTGEKVFLECVQDMDHENMFWYRQDPGLGLRLIYFSYDVKMKEKGDIPEGYSVSREKKERFSLILESASTNQTSMYLCAHQNAGTGLTDTQYFGPGTRLTVL.

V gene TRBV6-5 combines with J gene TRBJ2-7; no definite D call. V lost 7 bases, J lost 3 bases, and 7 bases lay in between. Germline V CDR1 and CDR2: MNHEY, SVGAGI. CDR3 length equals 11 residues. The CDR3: CASNGNYEQYF. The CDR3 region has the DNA TGTGCCAGCAACGGTAACTACGAGCAGTACTTC.

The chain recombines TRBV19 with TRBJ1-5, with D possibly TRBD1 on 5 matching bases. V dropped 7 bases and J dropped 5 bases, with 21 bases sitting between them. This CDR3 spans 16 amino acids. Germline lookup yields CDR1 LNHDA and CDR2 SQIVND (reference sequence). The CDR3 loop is CASIDQGSGRHQPQHF. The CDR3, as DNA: TGTGCCAGTATTGATCAGGGATCAGGTCGTCATCAGCCCCAGCATTTT.

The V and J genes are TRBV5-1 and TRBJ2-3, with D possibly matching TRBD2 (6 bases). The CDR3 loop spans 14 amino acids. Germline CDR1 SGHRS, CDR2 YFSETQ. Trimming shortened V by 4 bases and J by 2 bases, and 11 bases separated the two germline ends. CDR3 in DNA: TGCGCCAGCAGCCCGGGGGAGCTCACAGATACGCAGTATTTT. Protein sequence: CASSPGELTDTQYF.

The DNA of the CDR3 is TGTGCCAGCAGCCCGAGGTCCAGGCTGGACAATGAGCAGTTCTTC. Translated, it gives CASSPRSRLDNEQFF. The V call is TRBV7-3, the J call TRBJ2-1; unclear D gene. The germline CDR1 and CDR2 sequences are SGHTA and FQGTGA. The CDR3 has 15 amino acids. Trimming took 5 bases from V and 5 from J, leaving 16 bases between them.

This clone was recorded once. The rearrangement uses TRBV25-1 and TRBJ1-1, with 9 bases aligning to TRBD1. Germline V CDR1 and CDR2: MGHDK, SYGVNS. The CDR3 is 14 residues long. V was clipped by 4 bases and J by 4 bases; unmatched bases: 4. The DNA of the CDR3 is TGTGCCAGCAGTGCTCTGACAGGGGGCACTGAAGCTTTCTTT. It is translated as CASSALTGGTEAFF.

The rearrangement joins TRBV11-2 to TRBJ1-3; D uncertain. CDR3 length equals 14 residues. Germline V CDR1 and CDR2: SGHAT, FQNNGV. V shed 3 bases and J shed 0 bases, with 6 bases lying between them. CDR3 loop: CASSFWGSGNTIYF. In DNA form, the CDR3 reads TGTGCCAGCAGCTTCTGGGGCTCTGGAAACACCATATATTTT.

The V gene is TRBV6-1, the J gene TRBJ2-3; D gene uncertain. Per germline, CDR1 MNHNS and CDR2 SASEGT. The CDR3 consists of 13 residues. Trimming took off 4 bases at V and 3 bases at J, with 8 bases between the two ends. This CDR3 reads CASSVTRTDTQYF. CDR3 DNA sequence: TGTGCCAGCAGTGTAACAAGAACAGATACGCAGTATTTT.

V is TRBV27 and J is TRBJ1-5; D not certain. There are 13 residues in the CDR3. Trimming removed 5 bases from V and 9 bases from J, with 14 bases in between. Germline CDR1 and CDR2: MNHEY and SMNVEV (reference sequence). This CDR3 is CASSPWSDGPQHF. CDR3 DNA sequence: TGTGCCAGCAGTCCTTGGTCGGACGGGCCCCAGCATTTT.

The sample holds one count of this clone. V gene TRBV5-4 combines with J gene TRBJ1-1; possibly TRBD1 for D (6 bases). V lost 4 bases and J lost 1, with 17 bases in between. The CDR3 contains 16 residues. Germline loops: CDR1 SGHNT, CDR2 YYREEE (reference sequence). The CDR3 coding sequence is TGTGCCAGCAGCCCACCCCCGACAGGACAGAACACTGAAGCTTTCTTT. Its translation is CASSPPPTGQNTEAFF.